This TCR beta chain was identified in a study of T cells after yellow fever vaccination. General study points: Within FACS-sorted repertoires, abundant clonotypes contaminating from the bulk population could be present.

In TCRdb, the 5' RACE reads were re-called with MiXCR into one record per CDR3 protein. The table includes 500,000 to 650,000 distinct CDR3 sequences, 9% to 15% detected once. In regard to this clonotype: Its specificity is not known.

The source of this sequence is a man aged 30 to 45 who received the YFV17D yellow fever vaccine. The input for sequencing was PBMCs, taken on the day of the yellow fever booster vaccination.

The CDR3 coding sequence is TGTGCCACCAGTGGATCTCAGGGAGCAGATACGCAGTATTTT. Translated, it gives CATSGSQGADTQYF. The V and J genes are TRBV24-1 and TRBJ2-3, with D perhaps assigned TRBD1 or TRBD2 (5 bases each). V gave up 5 bases and J gave up 4 bases, with 12 bases separating them. The germline V gene encodes CDR1 KGHDR and CDR2 SFDVKD. The CDR3 consists of 14 residues.